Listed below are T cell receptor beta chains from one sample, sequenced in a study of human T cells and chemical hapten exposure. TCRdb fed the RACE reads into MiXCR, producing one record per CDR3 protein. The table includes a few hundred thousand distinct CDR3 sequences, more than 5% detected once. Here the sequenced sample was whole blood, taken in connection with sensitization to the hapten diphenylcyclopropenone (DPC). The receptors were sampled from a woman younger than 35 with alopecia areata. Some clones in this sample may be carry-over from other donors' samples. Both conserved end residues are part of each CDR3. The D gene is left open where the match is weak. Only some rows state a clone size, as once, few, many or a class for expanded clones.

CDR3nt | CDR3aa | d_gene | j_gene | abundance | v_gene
TGTGCCAGCAGTTTTGCTAGCGGGGATGATACGCAGTATTTT | CASSFASGDDTQYF | TRBD2 | TRBJ2-3 | . | TRBV12-3/TRBV12-4
TGTGCCAGCAGTTACTCCGATGGTCAAAACCTCGGTCCGTTTAATGAAAAACTGTTTTTT | CASSYSDGQNLGPFNEKLFF | . | TRBJ1-4 | many | TRBV6-5
TGTGCCAGCAGCTTAGCGCGACAGATGAACACTGAAGCTTTCTTT | CASSLARQMNTEAFF | . | TRBJ1-1 | . | TRBV7-9
TGTGCCAGTAGTATTCGACTAGCTCGGGTGGGTGAGCAGTTCTTC | CASSIRLARVGEQFF | TRBD2 | TRBJ2-1 | many | TRBV19
TGTGCCAGCAGTTTAAGGCGGGGGGGCCCCGTCGAGCAGTACTTC | CASSLRRGGPVEQYF | TRBD2 | TRBJ2-7 | few | TRBV28
TGTGCCAGCAGCCGTTTGTTAAGCAATCAGCCCCAGCATTTT | CASSRLLSNQPQHF | . | TRBJ1-5 | few | TRBV27
TGCAGTGCTAGGGTAGGGGTAGGCAATCAGCCCCAGCATTTT | CSARVGVGNQPQHF | . | TRBJ1-5 | . | TRBV20-1
TGCAGCGTTGAAAGCGGACGCACAGATACGCAGTATTTT | CSVESGRTDTQYF | . | TRBJ2-3 | few | TRBV29-1
TGTGCCAGCATGGTAGCGGGGGGGCGTGAGACCCAGTACTTC | CASMVAGGRETQYF | TRBD2 | TRBJ2-5 | few | TRBV6-6
TGTGCCAGCAGCTCCTCGGGGGGGCCCGACGAGCAGTACTTC | CASSSSGGPDEQYF | TRBD2 | TRBJ2-7 | few | TRBV5-6
TGTGCCATCAGTGGTCCGGGGAAGACCCAGTACTTC | CAISGPGKTQYF | . | TRBJ2-5 | few | TRBV10-3
TGTGCCAGCAGCCGAAAGAGAGCAGGGAGGTCCTACGAGCAGTACTTC | CASSRKRAGRSYEQYF | . | TRBJ2-7 | . | TRBV3-1
TGTGCCAGCAGCCAAGGGTATGGTGGCGGCTACACCTTC | CASSQGYGGGYTF | . | TRBJ1-2 | few | TRBV3-1
TGTGCCAGCAGATTCGGGACACGATCCTCGAACACTGAAGCTTTCTTT | CASRFGTRSSNTEAFF | . | TRBJ1-1 | few | TRBV6-5
TGTGCCAGCAGAGGAACCAACAGCATTTTCTTCTACACCTTC | CASRGTNSIFFYTF | . | TRBJ1-2 | many | TRBV28
TGCAGTGCTAGAGATTCCCGGATAGATTACGAGCAGTACTTC | CSARDSRIDYEQYF | . | TRBJ2-7 | few | TRBV20-1
TGTGCCAGCAATAGCGGGGGGCATACCGGGGAGCTGTTTTTT | CASNSGGHTGELFF | TRBD2 | TRBJ2-2 | many | TRBV2
TGTGCCAGCAGCTTAGCGCCGTCGGGGAGCTACACCTTC | CASSLAPSGSYTF | . | TRBJ1-2 | . | TRBV7-8
TGTGCCGCTACTGAGGCAGGGGGGGAGCTGTTTTTT | CAATEAGGELFF | . | TRBJ2-2 | . | TRBV6-5
TGTGCCAGCAGTTCTGACAGGGTGTGGGACAATGAGCAGTTCTTC | CASSSDRVWDNEQFF | TRBD1 | TRBJ2-1 | . | TRBV6-2/TRBV6-3
TGTGCCATCGGACTAGCGGATAGCACAGATACGCAGTATTTT | CAIGLADSTDTQYF | TRBD2 | TRBJ2-3 | few | TRBV10-3
TGTGCCAGCAGTTACTCGATATCAGGGGTCTACGAGCAGTACTTC | CASSYSISGVYEQYF | . | TRBJ2-7 | few | TRBV6-6
TGTGCCAGCAGTCCTACTGACAGCCGCAATCAGCCCCAGCATTTT | CASSPTDSRNQPQHF | . | TRBJ1-5 | many | TRBV6-5
TGTGCCAGCAATAACGACAGGTACTACGAGCAGTACTTC | CASNNDRYYEQYF | . | TRBJ2-7 | . | TRBV6-2/TRBV6-3
TGTGCCAGCAGCGTAGAGTGGGCAGGGAACTATGGCTACACCTTC | CASSVEWAGNYGYTF | . | TRBJ1-2 | many | TRBV9
TGTGCCAGCAGCCTGGACAGCGAAGTCCGTCAGCCCCAGCATTTT | CASSLDSEVRQPQHF | . | TRBJ1-5 | many | TRBV7-9
TGTGCCAGCAGTTCCAGCTTACAGGGGGCAGTTGAAAAACTGTTTTTT | CASSSSLQGAVEKLFF | TRBD1 | TRBJ1-4 | many | TRBV12-3/TRBV12-4
TGTGCCAGCAGGGAGACAGGGCGTAATTCACCCCTCCACTTT | CASRETGRNSPLHF | TRBD1 | TRBJ1-6 | many | TRBV6-4
TGTGCCAGCAGCTTAAGGTATCGCGGACAGTCCACAGATACGCAGTATTTT | CASSLRYRGQSTDTQYF | . | TRBJ2-3 | many | TRBV7-2
TGTGCCAGCAGTACCAGCGGGGAGCTGTTTTTT | CASSTSGELFF | . | TRBJ2-2 | many | TRBV2
TGTGCCAGCAGCCAACCCCCGGCTGTTATATCTAATTCACCCCTCCACTTT | CASSQPPAVISNSPLHF | . | TRBJ1-6 | few | TRBV7-2
TGCAGCGTTGGGGGGGCGCGGAACACTGAAGCTTTCTTT | CSVGGARNTEAFF | . | TRBJ1-1 | many | TRBV29-1
TGCGCCAGCAGCGGGGTAATAGGGGCGCAAGAGACCCAGTACTTC | CASSGVIGAQETQYF | . | TRBJ2-5 | few | TRBV5-1
TGCGCCAGCAGCCAGGCCGTGGGTGGGGTGATGGATGAAAAACTGTTTTTT | CASSQAVGGVMDEKLFF | . | TRBJ1-4 | few | TRBV4-3
TGCAGTGCTAGTGGAGCGGGGGGGCCTGGAGATACGCAGTATTTT | CSASGAGGPGDTQYF | TRBD2 | TRBJ2-3 | few | TRBV20-1
TGTGCCAGCAGCCCGATGGGGACAGGGATAGAGACCCAGTACTTC | CASSPMGTGIETQYF | TRBD1 | TRBJ2-5 | few | TRBV7-2
TGTGCCAGCAGCCGGGAGGGGGTTTTGAACACTGAAGCTTTCTTT | CASSREGVLNTEAFF | . | TRBJ1-1 | many | TRBV6-5
TGTGCCAGCAGCCAGTCGACAGGAGAGAACACTGAAGCTTTCTTT | CASSQSTGENTEAFF | . | TRBJ1-1 | many | TRBV7-8
TGTGCCAGCAGCTTAGGAGGTATTGAGGACCAGTACTTC | CASSLGGIEDQYF | . | TRBJ2-5 | many | TRBV7-2
TGTGCCAGCAGTTTAGCGCGGGGGTACAATGAGCAGTTCTTC | CASSLARGYNEQFF | TRBD2 | TRBJ2-1 | few | TRBV12-3/TRBV12-4
TGTGCCAGCAGCGGACAGTTGACCGGGGAGCTGTTTTTT | CASSGQLTGELFF | . | TRBJ2-2 | few | TRBV2
TGTGCCAGCCATGCTTTGCCCCCGTACGATGAGCAGTTCTTC | CASHALPPYDEQFF | . | TRBJ2-1 | . | TRBV6-2/TRBV6-3
TGTGCCAGCAACCAGAACCGGGACAGATTCACAGATACGCAGTATTTT | CASNQNRDRFTDTQYF | TRBD1 | TRBJ2-3 | . | TRBV7-2
TGTGCCAGCAGCGACGGGCCAGCTATCCCTTCACCCCTCCACTTT | CASSDGPAIPSPLHF | . | TRBJ1-6 | many | TRBV5-6
TGCGCCGAAGGACGTGGAGGGTCACCTAGCACAGATACGCAGTATTTT | CAEGRGGSPSTDTQYF | . | TRBJ2-3 | many | TRBV4-3
TGTGCCAGCAGCTTAGGTCCCAGGAGGGGCACTGAAGCTTTCTTT | CASSLGPRRGTEAFF | . | TRBJ1-1 | many | TRBV13
TGTGCTAGCAGCTTAGCGGCTAGCGGCACAGATACGCAGTATTTT | CASSLAASGTDTQYF | . | TRBJ2-3 | few | TRBV7-7
TGTGCCAGCAGATTACAGGGGAATCCCGCAGATACGCAGTATTTT | CASRLQGNPADTQYF | TRBD1 | TRBJ2-3 | . | TRBV3-1
TGTGCCAGTAGTATTGGTTCCCTAAATCAGCCCCAGCATTTT | CASSIGSLNQPQHF | . | TRBJ1-5 | many | TRBV19
TGCAGTGCTAGAGGACAGGCGTTCTCCTACGAGCAGTACTTC | CSARGQAFSYEQYF | . | TRBJ2-7 | many | TRBV20-1
TGTGCCAGCAGCGGGTTGGTCGGGACCGCCCTTGGCTACACCTTC | CASSGLVGTALGYTF | . | TRBJ1-2 | many | TRBV6-1
TGCGCCAGCAGCTTTCAGGGGGAGGATGGCTACACCTTC | CASSFQGEDGYTF | TRBD1 | TRBJ1-2 | few | TRBV5-1
TGCAGTGCGCAGAACTGGGACAGGGAAAAGGATGGCTACACCTTC | CSAQNWDREKDGYTF | TRBD1 | TRBJ1-2 | few | TRBV20-1
TGTGCCAGCAGCTTACTGGAGAATCCCATCTCTAATCAGCCCCAGCATTTT | CASSLLENPISNQPQHF | . | TRBJ1-5 | . | TRBV7-6
TGTGCCAGCAGTCCCCCCGGGACCGCCGGGAGGGACATTCAGTACTTC | CASSPPGTAGRDIQYF | TRBD2 | TRBJ2-4 | . | TRBV6-5
TGCAGTGCTTCTCACGACGGGGGCATGGATACGCAGTATTTT | CSASHDGGMDTQYF | . | TRBJ2-3 | few | TRBV20-1
TGCGCCAGCAGCTGGGACAGCCCCTCCTACGAGCAGTACTTC | CASSWDSPSYEQYF | TRBD1 | TRBJ2-7 | . | TRBV5-1